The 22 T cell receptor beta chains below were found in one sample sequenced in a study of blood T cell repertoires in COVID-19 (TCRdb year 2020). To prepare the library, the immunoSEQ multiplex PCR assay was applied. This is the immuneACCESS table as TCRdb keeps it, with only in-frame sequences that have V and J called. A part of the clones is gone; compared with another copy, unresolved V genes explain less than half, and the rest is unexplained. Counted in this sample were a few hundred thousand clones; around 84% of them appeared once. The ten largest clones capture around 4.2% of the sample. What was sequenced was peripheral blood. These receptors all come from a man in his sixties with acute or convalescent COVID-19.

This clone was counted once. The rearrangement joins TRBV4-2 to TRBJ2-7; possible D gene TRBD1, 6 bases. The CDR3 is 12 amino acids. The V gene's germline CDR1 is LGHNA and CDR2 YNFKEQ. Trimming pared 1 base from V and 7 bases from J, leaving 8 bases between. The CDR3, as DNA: TGTGCCAGCAGCCAAGCGACAGGAGAGCAGTACTTC. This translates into CASSQATGEQYF.

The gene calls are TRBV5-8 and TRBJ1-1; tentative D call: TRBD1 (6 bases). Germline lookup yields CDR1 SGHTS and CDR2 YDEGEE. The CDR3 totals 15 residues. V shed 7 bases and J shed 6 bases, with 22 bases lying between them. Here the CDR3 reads CASFRAGLKGAEAFF. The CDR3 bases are TGTGCCAGCTTCAGGGCGGGTCTGAAGGGGGCTGAAGCTTTCTTT.

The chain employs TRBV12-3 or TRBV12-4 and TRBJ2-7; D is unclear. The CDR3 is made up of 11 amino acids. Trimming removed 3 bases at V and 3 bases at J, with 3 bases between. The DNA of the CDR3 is TGTGCCAGCAGTTTGTACTACGAGCAGTACTTC. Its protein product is CASSLYYEQYF.

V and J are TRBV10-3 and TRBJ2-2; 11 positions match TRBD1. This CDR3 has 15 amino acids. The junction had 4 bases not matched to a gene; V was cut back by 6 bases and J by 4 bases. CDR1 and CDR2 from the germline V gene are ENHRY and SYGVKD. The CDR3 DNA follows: TGTGCCATCAGGATGGGACAGGGGGTCACCGGGGAGCTGTTTTTT. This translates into CAIRMGQGVTGELFF.

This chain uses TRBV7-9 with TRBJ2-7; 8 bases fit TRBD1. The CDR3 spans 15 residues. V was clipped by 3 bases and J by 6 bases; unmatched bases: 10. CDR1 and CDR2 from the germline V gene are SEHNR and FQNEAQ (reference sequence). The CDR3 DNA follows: TGTGCCAGCAGCTTCTATCCGGACAGGGTCCGCGAGCAGTACTTC. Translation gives CASSFYPDRVREQYF.

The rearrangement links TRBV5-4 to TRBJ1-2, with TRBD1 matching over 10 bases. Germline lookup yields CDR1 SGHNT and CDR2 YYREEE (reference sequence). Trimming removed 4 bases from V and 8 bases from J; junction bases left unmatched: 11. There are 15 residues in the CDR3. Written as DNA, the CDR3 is TGTGCCAGCAGCAATCATGACAGGGGGCCAGGCGGCTACACCTTC. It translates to CASSNHDRGPGGYTF.

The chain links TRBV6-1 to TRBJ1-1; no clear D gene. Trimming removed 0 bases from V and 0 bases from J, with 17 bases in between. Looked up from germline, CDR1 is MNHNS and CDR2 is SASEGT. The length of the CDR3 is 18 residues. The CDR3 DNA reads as TGTGCCAGCAGTGAAGCATTGCAGGCTACAAGTATGAACACTGAAGCTTTCTTT. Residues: CASSEALQATSMNTEAFF.

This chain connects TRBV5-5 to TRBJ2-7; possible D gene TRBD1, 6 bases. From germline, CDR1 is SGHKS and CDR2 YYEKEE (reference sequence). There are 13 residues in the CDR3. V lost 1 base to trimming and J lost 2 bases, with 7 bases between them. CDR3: CASSLQGPYEQYF. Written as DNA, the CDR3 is TGTGCCAGCAGCTTGCAGGGGCCCTACGAGCAGTACTTC.

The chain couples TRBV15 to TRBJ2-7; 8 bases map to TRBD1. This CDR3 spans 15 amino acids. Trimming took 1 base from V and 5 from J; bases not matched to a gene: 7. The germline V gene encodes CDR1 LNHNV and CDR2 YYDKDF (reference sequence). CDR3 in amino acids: CATSRVRTGWNEQYF. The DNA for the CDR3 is TGTGCCACCAGCAGAGTCCGGACAGGGTGGAACGAGCAGTACTTC.

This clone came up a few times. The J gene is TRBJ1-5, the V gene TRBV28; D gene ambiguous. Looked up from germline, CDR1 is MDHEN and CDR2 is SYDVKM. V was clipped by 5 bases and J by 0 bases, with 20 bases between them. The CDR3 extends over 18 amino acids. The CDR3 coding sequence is TGTGCCAGCAGTCCCCCCGTTTCCCCCACTTATAGCAATCAGCCCCAGCATTTT. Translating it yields CASSPPVSPTYSNQPQHF.

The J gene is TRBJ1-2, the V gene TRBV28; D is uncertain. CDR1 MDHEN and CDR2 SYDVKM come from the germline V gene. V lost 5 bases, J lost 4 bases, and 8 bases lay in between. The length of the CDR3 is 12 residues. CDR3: CASSANFYGYTF. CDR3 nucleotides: TGTGCCAGCAGTGCTAACTTCTATGGCTACACCTTC.

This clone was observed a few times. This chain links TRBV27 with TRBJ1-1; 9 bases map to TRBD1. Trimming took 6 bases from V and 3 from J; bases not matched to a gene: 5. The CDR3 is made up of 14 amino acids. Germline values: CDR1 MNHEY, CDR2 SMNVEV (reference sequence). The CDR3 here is CASSGGQGYTEAFF. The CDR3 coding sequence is TGTGCCAGCAGCGGGGGACAGGGTTACACTGAAGCTTTCTTT.

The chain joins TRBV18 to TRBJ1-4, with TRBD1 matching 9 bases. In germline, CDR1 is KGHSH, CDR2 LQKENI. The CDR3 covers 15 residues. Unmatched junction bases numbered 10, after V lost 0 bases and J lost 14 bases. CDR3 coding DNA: TGTGCCAGCTCACCACCGCTCCGGGACAGGGTAAATCTGTTTTTT. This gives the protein CASSPPLRDRVNLFF.

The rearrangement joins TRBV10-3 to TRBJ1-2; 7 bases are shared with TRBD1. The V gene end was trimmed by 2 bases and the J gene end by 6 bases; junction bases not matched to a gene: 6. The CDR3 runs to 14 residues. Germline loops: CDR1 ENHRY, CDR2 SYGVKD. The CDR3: CAISEPTGADGYTF. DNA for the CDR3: TGTGCCATCAGTGAGCCCACAGGGGCCGATGGCTACACCTTC.

DNA for the CDR3: TGTGCCAGCATGGACACCAATTCACCCCTCCACTTT. Translating gives CASMDTNSPLHF. The chain joins TRBV6-5 to TRBJ1-6, with D tentatively TRBD1 (5 bases). The CDR3 sequence is 12 residues long. Between the trimmed V and J ends, which lost 7 bases and 7 bases, there was a span of 8 bases. Germline-derived CDR1 and CDR2 are MNHEY and SVGAGI.

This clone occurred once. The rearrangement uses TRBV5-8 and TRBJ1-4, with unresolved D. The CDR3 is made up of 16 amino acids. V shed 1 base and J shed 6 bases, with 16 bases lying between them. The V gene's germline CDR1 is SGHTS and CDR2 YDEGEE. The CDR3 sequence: CASSLRGAGSYEKLFF. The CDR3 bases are TGTGCCAGCAGCTTGAGAGGTGCCGGGAGTTATGAAAAACTGTTTTTT.

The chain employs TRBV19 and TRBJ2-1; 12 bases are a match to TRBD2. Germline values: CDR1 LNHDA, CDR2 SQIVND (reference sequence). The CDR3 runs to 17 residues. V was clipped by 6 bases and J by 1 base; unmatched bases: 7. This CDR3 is CASRPSTSGRSYNEQFF. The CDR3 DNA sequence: TGTGCCAGTAGGCCGTCAACTAGCGGGAGGTCCTACAATGAGCAGTTCTTC.

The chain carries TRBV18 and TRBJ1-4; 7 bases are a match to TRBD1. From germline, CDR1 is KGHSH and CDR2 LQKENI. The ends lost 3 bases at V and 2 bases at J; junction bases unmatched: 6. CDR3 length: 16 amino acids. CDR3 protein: CASSPLTGTTNEKLFF. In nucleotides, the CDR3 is TGTGCCAGCTCACCCTTGACAGGGACGACTAATGAAAAACTGTTTTTT.

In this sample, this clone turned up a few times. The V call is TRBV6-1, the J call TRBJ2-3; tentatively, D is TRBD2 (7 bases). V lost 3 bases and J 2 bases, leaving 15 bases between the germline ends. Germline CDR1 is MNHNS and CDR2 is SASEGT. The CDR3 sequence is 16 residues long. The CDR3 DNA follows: TGTGCCAGCAGTGACCCAGGGGAGGGACTCACAGATACGCAGTATTTT. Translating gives CASSDPGEGLTDTQYF.

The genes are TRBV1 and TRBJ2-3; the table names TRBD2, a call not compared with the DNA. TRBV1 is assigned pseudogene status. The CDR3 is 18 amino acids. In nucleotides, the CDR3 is TGCACCAGCAGCCAAGGGACCCTACTAGCAGAGGTCGCGGATACGCAGTATTTT. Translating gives CTSSQGTLLAEVADTQYF.

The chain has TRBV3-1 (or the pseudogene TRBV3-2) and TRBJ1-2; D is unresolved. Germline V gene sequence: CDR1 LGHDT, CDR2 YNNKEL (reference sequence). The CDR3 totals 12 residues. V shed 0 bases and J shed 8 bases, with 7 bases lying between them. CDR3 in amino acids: CASSQDLRGYTF. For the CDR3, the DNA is TGTGCCAGCAGCCAAGATCTGAGGGGCTACACCTTC.

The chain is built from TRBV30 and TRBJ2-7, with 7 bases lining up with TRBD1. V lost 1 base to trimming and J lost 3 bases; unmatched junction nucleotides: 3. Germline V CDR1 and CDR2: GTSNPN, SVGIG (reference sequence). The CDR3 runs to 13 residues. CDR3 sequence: CAWSEGAVYEQYF. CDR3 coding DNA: TGTGCCTGGAGTGAGGGGGCAGTCTACGAGCAGTACTTC.